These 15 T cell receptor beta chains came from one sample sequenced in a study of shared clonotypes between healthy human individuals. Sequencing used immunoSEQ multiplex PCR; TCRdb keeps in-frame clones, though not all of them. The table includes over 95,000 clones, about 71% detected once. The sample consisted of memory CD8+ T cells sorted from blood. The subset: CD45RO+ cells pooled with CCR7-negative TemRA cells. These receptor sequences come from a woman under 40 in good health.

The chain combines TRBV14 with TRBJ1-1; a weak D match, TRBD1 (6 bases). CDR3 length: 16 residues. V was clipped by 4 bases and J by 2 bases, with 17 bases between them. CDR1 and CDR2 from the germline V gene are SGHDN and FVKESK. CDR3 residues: CASSLDTQGGNTEAFF. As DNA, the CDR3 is TGTGCCAGCAGCCTCGATACACAGGGAGGAAACACTGAAGCTTTCTTT.

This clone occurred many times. The CDR3 spells CASSLVGLDEQYF. The CDR3 nucleotides are TGTGCCAGCAGCTTAGTTGGTTTAGACGAGCAGTACTTC. The chain is built from TRBV7-8 and TRBJ2-7, with D unresolved. The CDR3 contains 13 residues. The V and J ends lost 1 base and 5 bases respectively, with 9 bases between them. Germline assignment: CDR1 SGHVS and CDR2 FQNEAQ.

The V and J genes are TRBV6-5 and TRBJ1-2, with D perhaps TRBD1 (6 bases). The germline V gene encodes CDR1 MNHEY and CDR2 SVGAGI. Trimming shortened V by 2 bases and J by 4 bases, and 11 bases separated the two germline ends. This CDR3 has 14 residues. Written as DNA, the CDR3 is TGTGCCAGCAGTTACGGGGGGGGCACCTATGGCTACACCTTC. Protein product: CASSYGGGTYGYTF.

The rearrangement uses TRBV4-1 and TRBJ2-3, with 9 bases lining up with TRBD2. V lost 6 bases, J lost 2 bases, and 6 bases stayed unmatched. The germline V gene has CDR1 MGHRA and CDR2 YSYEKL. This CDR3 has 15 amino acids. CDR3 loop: CASRSTSGYTDTQYF. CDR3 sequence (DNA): TGCGCCAGCAGATCTACTAGCGGGTACACAGATACGCAGTATTTT.

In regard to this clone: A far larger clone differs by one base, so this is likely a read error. CDR3 amino acids: CASSRTNGSWNYEQYF. The CDR3 DNA reads TGTGCCAGCAGTCGGACTAACGGGAGCTGGAACTACGAGCAGTACTTC. This chain uses TRBV27 with TRBJ2-7; tentative D call: TRBD2 (6 bases). V lost 5 bases, J lost 3 bases, and 20 bases lay in between. Germline V CDR1 and CDR2: MNHEY, SMNVEV (reference sequence). The CDR3 contains 16 residues.

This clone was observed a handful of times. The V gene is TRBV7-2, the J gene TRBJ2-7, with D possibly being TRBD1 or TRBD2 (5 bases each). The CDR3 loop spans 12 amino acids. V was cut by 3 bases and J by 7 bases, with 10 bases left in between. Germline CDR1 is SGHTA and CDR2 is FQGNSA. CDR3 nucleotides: TGTGCCAGCAGCTTGACCGGGGCTGAGCAGTACTTC. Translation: CASSLTGAEQYF.

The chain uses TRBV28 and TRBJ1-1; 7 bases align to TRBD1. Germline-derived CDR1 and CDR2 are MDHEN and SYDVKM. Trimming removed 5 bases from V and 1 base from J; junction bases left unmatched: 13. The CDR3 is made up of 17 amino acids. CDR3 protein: CASSTTTTGVRNTEAFF. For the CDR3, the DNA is TGTGCCAGCAGTACGACGACCACAGGGGTCAGGAACACTGAAGCTTTCTTT.

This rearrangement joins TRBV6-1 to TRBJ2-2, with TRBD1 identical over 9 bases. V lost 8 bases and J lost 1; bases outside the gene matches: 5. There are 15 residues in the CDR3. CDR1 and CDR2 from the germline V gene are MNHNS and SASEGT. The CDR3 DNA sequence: TGTGCCAGCCATATGGGACAGGGGAACACCGGGGAGCTGTTTTTT. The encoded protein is CASHMGQGNTGELFF.

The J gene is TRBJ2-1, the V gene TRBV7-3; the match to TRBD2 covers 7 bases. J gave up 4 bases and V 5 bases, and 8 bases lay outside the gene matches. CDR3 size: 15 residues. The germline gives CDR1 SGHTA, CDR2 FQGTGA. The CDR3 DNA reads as TGTGCCAGCAGCCGCGCCAACGGGGGGTACAATGAGCAGTTCTTC. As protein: CASSRANGGYNEQFF.

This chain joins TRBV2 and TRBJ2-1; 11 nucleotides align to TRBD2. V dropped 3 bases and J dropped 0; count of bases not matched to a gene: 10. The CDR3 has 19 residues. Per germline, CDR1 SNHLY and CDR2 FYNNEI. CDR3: CASSEGGRTSGPSYNEQFF. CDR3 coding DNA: TGTGCCAGCAGTGAGGGAGGGAGGACTAGCGGGCCCTCCTACAATGAGCAGTTCTTC.

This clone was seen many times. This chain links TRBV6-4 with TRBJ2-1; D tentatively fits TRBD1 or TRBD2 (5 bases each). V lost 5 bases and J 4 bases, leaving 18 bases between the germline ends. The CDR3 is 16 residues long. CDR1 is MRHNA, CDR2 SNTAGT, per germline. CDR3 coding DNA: TGTGCCAGCAGTCCACCTAGAGGGGTCTTATACAATGAGCAGTTCTTC. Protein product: CASSPPRGVLYNEQFF.

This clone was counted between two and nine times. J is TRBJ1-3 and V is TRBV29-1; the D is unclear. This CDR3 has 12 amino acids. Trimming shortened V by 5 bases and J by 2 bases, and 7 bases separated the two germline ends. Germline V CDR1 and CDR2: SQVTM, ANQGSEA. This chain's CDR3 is CSVRQAGNTIYF. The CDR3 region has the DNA TGCAGCGTTCGGCAGGCTGGAAACACCATATATTTT.

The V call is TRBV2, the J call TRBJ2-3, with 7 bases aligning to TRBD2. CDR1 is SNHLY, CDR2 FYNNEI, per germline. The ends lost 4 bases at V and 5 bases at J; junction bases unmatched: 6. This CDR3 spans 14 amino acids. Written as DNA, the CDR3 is TGTGCCAGCAGTGGCGGGAGAGCTTTAGATACGCAGTATTTT. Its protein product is CASSGGRALDTQYF.

The CDR3 protein is CASSQEARWVAASYEQYF. The CDR3 nucleotides read TGTGCCAGCAGCCAAGAAGCTCGTTGGGTAGCGGCTTCCTACGAGCAGTACTTC. This chain joins TRBV4-2 and TRBJ2-7; the D gene is possibly TRBD2 (6 bases). V shed 0 bases and J shed 1 base, with 19 bases lying between them. The germline CDR1 and CDR2 sequences are LGHNA and YNFKEQ. This CDR3 has 18 residues.

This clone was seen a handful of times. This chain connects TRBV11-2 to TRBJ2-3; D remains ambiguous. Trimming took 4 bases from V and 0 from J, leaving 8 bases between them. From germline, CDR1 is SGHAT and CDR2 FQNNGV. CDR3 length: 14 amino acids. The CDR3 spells CASSSTTSTDTQYF. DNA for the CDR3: TGTGCCAGCAGCTCAACAACTAGCACAGATACGCAGTATTTT.